Listed below are T cell receptor beta chains from one sample, sequenced in a study of regulatory T cells in long-lasting Graves disease. TCRdb processed the multiplex PCR reads anew with MiXCR; each CDR3 protein has one entry. The sample has about 660,000 distinct CDR3 sequences, about 32% seen once; the top ten hold roughly 41%. The sample here was peripheral blood mononuclear cells (PBMCs), taken when the disease was refractory, from a patient treated with antithyroid drugs. Source of these receptors: a female donor with Graves disease. Each CDR3 is given with its conserved first and last residue. D genes are given only for firm matches. Rows give clone size only sometimes, using once, few, many, or a class for an expanded clone.

j_call clone_size d_call v_call cdr3_nt cdr3_aa
TRBJ1-1 many NA TRBV12-3/TRBV12-4 TGTGCCAGCAGTTTTGGGGTCGGGGTGAACACTGAAGCTTTCTTT CASSFGVGVNTEAFF
TRBJ2-2 NA NA TRBV20-1 TGCAGTGCTATCACCGGGGAGCTGTTTTTT CSAITGELFF
TRBJ2-2 few NA TRBV19 TGTGCCAGTAGTATCGGGACGGGTGGATCCACCGGGGAGCTGTTTTTT CASSIGTGGSTGELFF
TRBJ1-1 NA NA TRBV6-1 TGTGCCAGCAGTGACGGAGGACACCTGAACACTGAAGCTTTCTTT CASSDGGHLNTEAFF
TRBJ1-2 few NA TRBV27 TGTGCCAGCAGTCCCCAGTCACAGTGGGGCTACACCTTC CASSPQSQWGYTF
TRBJ1-2 NA NA TRBV29-1 TGCAGCGTTGATGCACAGGGCTATGGCTACACCTTC CSVDAQGYGYTF
TRBJ2-2 NA TRBD1 TRBV6-1 TGTGCCACGAATAGGGACAGAAACACCGGGGAGCTGTTTTTT CATNRDRNTGELFF
TRBJ1-2 NA NA TRBV6-5 TGTGCCAGCAGTTACTCGAGGCGGGGGCAGTATGGCTACACCTTC CASSYSRRGQYGYTF
TRBJ1-2 few NA TRBV14 TGTGCCAGCAGCCAGGGCGGACCCACAGCCTATGGCTACACCTTC CASSQGGPTAYGYTF
TRBJ2-3 once TRBD1 TRBV7-3 TGTGCCAGTAGAACGGACAGGGAGGCAGATACGCAGTATTTT CASRTDREADTQYF
TRBJ1-1 once NA TRBV5-1 TGCGCCAGCAGCTTGGGGCTCTCACTTCTTTCGGAAGCTTTCTTT CASSLGLSLLSEAFF
TRBJ1-5 NA NA TRBV6-1 TGTGCCAGCAGTGCACCCCCGCACAGGGGCAATCAGCCCCAGCATTTT CASSAPPHRGNQPQHF
TRBJ1-2 once NA TRBV5-6 TGTGCCAGCAGCTTTCCAGGCCCAAGCGGCTACACCTTC CASSFPGPSGYTF
TRBJ1-1 NA TRBD1 TRBV20-1 TGCAGTGCTACCGGACAGGGGGACACTGAAGCTTTCTTT CSATGQGDTEAFF
TRBJ2-7 NA TRBD1 TRBV2 TGTGCCAGCCAAGTCCGGACAGGGGGCTACGAGCAGTACTTC CASQVRTGGYEQYF
TRBJ2-4 NA TRBD2 TRBV7-9 TGTGCCAGCAGCTCCCCCGGACTAGCGGACGGCAACAAAAACATTCAGTACTTC CASSSPGLADGNKNIQYF
TRBJ1-5 few TRBD1 TRBV3-1 TGTGCCAGCAGCCCTGGGACAGGGGAAGATCAGCCCCAGCATTTT CASSPGTGEDQPQHF
TRBJ1-5 many NA TRBV28 TGTGCCAGCAGCCCCCCACCGGGGGGCAATCAGCCCCAGCATTTT CASSPPPGGNQPQHF
TRBJ2-7 NA NA TRBV29-1 TGCAGCGTTGAAGTACCGGGACCTCGTTCCTACGAGCAGTACTTC CSVEVPGPRSYEQYF
TRBJ1-1 once TRBD1 TRBV7-3 TGTGCCAGCAGTGAGGGACAGGGGATGGGGAACACTGAAGCTTTCTTT CASSEGQGMGNTEAFF
TRBJ1-5 NA NA TRBV19 TGTGCCAGTACCCGGGGGGGTAGCAATCAGCCCCAGCATTTT CASTRGGSNQPQHF
TRBJ1-4 NA TRBD1 TRBV30 TGTGCCTGGAGTACCGGGACAGGGGATGAAAAACTGTTTTTT CAWSTGTGDEKLFF
TRBJ1-6 NA NA TRBV7-9 TGTGCCAGCAGCTTGCCGGGGGCAGCTTCACCCCTCCACTTT CASSLPGAASPLHF
TRBJ2-5 NA TRBD2 TRBV11-2 TGTGCCAGCAGCCTCCCAGCGGGAGACGGAGAGACCCAGTACTTC CASSLPAGDGETQYF
TRBJ1-6 many NA TRBV12-3/TRBV12-4 TGTGCCAGCAGTTTAAAGGGACGGTTGAATTCACCCCTCCACTTT CASSLKGRLNSPLHF